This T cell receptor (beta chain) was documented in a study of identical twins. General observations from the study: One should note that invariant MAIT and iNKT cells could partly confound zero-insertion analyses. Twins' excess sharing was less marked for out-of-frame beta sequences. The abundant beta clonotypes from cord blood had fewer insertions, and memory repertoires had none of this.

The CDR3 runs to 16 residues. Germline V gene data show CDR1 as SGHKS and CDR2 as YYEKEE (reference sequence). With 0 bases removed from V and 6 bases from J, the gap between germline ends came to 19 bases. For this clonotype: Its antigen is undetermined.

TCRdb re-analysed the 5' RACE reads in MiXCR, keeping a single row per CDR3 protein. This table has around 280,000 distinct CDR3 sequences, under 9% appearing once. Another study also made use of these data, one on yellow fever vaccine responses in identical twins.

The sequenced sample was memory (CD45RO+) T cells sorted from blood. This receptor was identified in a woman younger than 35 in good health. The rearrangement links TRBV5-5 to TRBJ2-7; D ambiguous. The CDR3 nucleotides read TGTGCCAGCAGCTTGGCCCCAGACTTTTCAGGAAGCGAGCAGTACTTC. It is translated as CASSLAPDFSGSEQYF. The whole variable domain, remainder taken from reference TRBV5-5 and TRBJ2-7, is DAGVTQSPTHLIKTRGQQVTLRCSPISGHKSVSWYQQVLGQGPQFIFQYYEKEERGRGNFPDRFSARQFPNYSSELNVNALLLGDSALYLCASSLAPDFSGSEQYFGPGTRLTVT.